This paragraph covers one TCR beta chain sequence. Antigen specificity is unknown. The entry originates in a study of cytomegalovirus exposure and HLA in healthy donors. General study points: Rare TCR sequences dominated, though some public TCRs recurred in many donors.

The donors were members of the approximately 120-subject validation cohort (separate from the roughly 670-subject first cohort). Method: immunoSEQ multiplex PCR; TCRdb's copy keeps in-frame clones and lacks some. The sample lists 150,000 to 200,000 clones; around 86% were seen once. This CDR3 spans 16 amino acids. Germline lookup yields CDR1 SGHNT and CDR2 YENEEA. V dropped 1 base and J dropped 7 bases, with 20 bases sitting between them. The sample consisted of PBMCs. The origin of this receptor is a woman under 30 in good health and CMV-seronegative. The chain recombines TRBV11-3 with TRBJ2-7; possible D gene TRBD1, 6 bases. CDR3 sequence (DNA): TGTGCCAGCAGCTTAGGGACAGTTACGTCGTATGGAGAGCAGTACTTC. Amino acids: CASSLGTVTSYGEQYF.